The clone carrying this T cell receptor beta chain has a count of ten or more. Its matching antigen is unknown. This specimen belongs to a study of T cell repertoires in cytomegalovirus infection. On the study more broadly: CMV infection and matching HLA type were both indicated by public TCR beta signatures. Notes on the study in general: The response measured ex vivo was dominated by TCR beta clonotypes (HLA-C-restricted and CMV-specific). Cumulative frequency of public TCR beta families picked out carriers of CMV plus the relevant HLA.

Looked up from germline, CDR1 is SGHTA and CDR2 is FQGNSA. The CDR3 totals 16 residues. Trimming shortened V by 2 bases and J by 6 bases, and 18 bases separated the two germline ends. MiXCR, run by TCRdb on the reads, gives a single entry per CDR3 protein. The repertoire holds 750,000 to 950,000 distinct CDR3 sequences, 25% to 35% seen once, with roughly 13% in the top ten. This clonotype was sampled from a human donor in good health (CMV status not recorded). Some clones in this sample may be carry-over from other donors' samples. V is TRBV7-2 and J is TRBJ2-3, with D possibly TRBD2 on 8 matching bases. The source material was cultured CD8+ T cells from PBMCs, sampled from culture after CMV antigen stimulation. CDR3 amino acids: CASSLNGRGQRDTQYF. DNA of the CDR3: TGTGCCAGCAGCTTAAACGGGAGGGGGCAAAGGGATACGCAGTATTTT.